The subject of this entry is one T cell receptor (beta chain). This sample is drawn from a study of blood T cell repertoires in COVID-19. About the study: Sites across the United States, Italy and Spain contributed samples from acute and convalescent COVID-19.

The J segment lost 7 bases and the V segment lost 7 bases, leaving 13 bases of the junction unmatched. The CDR3 runs 17 residues. Germline CDR1 SNHLY, CDR2 FYNNEI. How the authors handled the data: The assay estimated nucleated cells by amplifying reference gene primers. Clones were sequenced by immunoSEQ multiplex PCR, and TCRdb holds only the in-frame ones, with some missing. V and J calls and clone size come straight from that table; D and trimming were deduced from the DNA. Of roughly 140,000 clones in the sample, 81% are singletons; the top ten hold roughly 8%. This receptor was taken from a human donor with acute or convalescent COVID-19. The donor label of this sample is uncertain. The specimen was peripheral blood. The chain joins TRBV2 to TRBJ1-6, with 10 positions matching TRBD1. The CDR3 here is CASTRRGDRGPNSPLHF. In DNA, the CDR3 is TGTGCCAGCACCAGAAGGGGAGACAGGGGGCCGAATTCACCCCTCCACTTT.